Listed below are T cell receptor beta chains from one sample, sequenced in a study of T-cell reconstitution after alpha-beta-depleted transplantation in children. Each CDR3 protein gets one entry after TCRdb re-called the PCR reads with MiXCR. The sample includes around 240,000 distinct CDR3 sequences, 9.7% seen only once; the top ten take around 5%. The sequenced sample was PBMCs from the stem cell graft donor, obtained from the stem cell graft. Receptors originate from a human donor who donated a stem cell graft to a child with SCID. Both conserved end residues are part of each CDR3. The order of the fields is CDR3 length, clone size, V gene, D gene, J gene, CDR3 protein, CDR3 DNA. D genes are given only for firm matches. Only some rows state a clone size, as once, few, many or a class for expanded clones.

15	many	TRBV7-2	TRBD1	TRBJ1-4	CASSRDRGLQEKLFF	TGTGCCAGCAGCAGGGACAGGGGGCTTCAAGAAAAACTGTTTTTT
13	NA	TRBV7-4	NA	TRBJ1-4	CASSSSGAEKLFF	TGTGCCAGCAGCTCCTCGGGGGCTGAAAAACTGTTTTTT
13	many	TRBV6-5	NA	TRBJ1-1	CASSFEQNTEAFF	TGTGCCAGCAGTTTTGAACAGAACACTGAAGCTTTCTTT
14	many	TRBV20-1	TRBD1	TRBJ2-1	CSALRTGGWSEQFF	TGCAGTGCTCTCCGGACAGGGGGCTGGAGTGAGCAGTTCTTC
17	NA	TRBV4-2	NA	TRBJ1-2	CASSPGDLCAGLYGYTF	TGTGCCAGCAGCCCAGGGGACCTCTGCGCGGGTCTCTATGGCTACACCTTC
15	many	TRBV12-3/TRBV12-4	NA	TRBJ2-1	CASSPGTQIYNEQFF	TGTGCCAGCAGCCCCGGGACTCAAATCTACAATGAGCAGTTCTTC
13	many	TRBV29-1	NA	TRBJ1-4	CSVAGVGNEKLFF	TGCAGCGTTGCCGGGGTGGGGAATGAAAAACTGTTTTTT
16	many	TRBV5-1	NA	TRBJ2-7	CASSFMEQGRSYEQYF	TGCGCCAGCAGCTTTATGGAACAGGGGAGGTCCTACGAGCAGTACTTC
13	many	TRBV5-1	TRBD2	TRBJ2-1	CASSPTEGGAQFF	TGCGCCAGCAGCCCCACTGAGGGAGGGGCGCAGTTCTTC
15	many	TRBV5-1	TRBD1	TRBJ1-1	CASSPRGPDYTEAFF	TGCGCCAGCAGCCCCAGGGGGCCAGACTACACTGAAGCTTTCTTT
12	many	TRBV20-1	NA	TRBJ2-7	CSASGRNYEQYF	TGCAGTGCTTCGGGACGCAACTACGAGCAGTACTTC
12	many	TRBV5-1	TRBD1	TRBJ1-1	CASSLEQGEAFF	TGCGCCAGCAGCTTGGAACAGGGGGAAGCTTTCTTT
16	many	TRBV10-3	TRBD1	TRBJ2-1	CAISESRTGEDNEQFF	TGTGCCATCAGTGAGTCCAGGACAGGGGAGGACAATGAGCAGTTCTTC
16	many	TRBV12-3/TRBV12-4	NA	TRBJ2-3	CASTARGAGNTDTQYF	TGTGCCAGCACCGCGCGGGGCGCGGGAAACACAGATACGCAGTATTTT
14	many	TRBV5-1	NA	TRBJ2-4	CASSFRDQGDIQYF	TGCGCCAGCAGCTTCCGGGACCAGGGAGACATTCAGTACTTC
21	many	TRBV4-1	NA	TRBJ1-3	CASSQMFNAGRSGGSGNTIYF	TGCGCCAGCAGCCAAATGTTTAATGCGGGCCGATCGGGGGGATCTGGAAACACCATATATTTT
15	many	TRBV5-1	NA	TRBJ1-4	CASSLLGGDNEKLFF	TGCGCCAGCAGCCTACTCGGAGGGGATAATGAAAAACTGTTTTTT